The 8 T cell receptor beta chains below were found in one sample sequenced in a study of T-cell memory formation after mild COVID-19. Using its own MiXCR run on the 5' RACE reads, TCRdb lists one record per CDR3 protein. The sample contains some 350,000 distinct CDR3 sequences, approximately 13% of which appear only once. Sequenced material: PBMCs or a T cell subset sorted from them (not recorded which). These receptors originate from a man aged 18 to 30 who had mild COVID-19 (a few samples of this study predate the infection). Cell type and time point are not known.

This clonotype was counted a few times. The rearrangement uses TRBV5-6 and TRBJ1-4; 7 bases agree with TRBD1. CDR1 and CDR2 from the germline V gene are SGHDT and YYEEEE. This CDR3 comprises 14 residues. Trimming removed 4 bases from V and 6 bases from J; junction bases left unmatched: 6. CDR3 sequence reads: CASSLRTGYEKLFF. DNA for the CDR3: TGTGCCAGCAGCCTGCGGACAGGATATGAAAAACTGTTTTTT.

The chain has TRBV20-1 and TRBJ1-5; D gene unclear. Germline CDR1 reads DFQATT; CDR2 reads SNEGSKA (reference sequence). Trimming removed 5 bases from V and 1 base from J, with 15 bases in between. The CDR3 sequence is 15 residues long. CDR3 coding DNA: TGCAGTGCTCTCCCCTATGGCGAAAGCAATCAGCCCCAGCATTTT. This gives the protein CSALPYGESNQPQHF.

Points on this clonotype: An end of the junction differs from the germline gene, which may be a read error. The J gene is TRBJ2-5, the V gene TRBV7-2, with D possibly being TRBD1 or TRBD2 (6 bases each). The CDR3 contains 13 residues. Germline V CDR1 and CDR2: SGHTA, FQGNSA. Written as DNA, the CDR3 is TGTGCCAGCAGCTCCGAGAGGGGGGAGACCCCGTACTTC. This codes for CASSSERGETPYF. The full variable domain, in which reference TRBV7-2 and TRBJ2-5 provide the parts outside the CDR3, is GAGVSQSPSNKVTEKGKDVELRCDPISGHTALYWYRQSLGQGLEFLIYFQGNSAPDKSGLPSDRFSAERTGGSVSTLTIQRTQQEDSAVYLCASSSERGETPYFGPGTRLLVL.

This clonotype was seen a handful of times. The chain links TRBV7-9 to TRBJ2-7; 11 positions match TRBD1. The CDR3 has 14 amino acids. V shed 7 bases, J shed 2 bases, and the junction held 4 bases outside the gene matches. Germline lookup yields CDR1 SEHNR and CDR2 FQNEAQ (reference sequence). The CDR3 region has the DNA TGTGCCAGCACCTGGGGACAGGGGGCCTACGAGCAGTACTTC. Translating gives CASTWGQGAYEQYF.

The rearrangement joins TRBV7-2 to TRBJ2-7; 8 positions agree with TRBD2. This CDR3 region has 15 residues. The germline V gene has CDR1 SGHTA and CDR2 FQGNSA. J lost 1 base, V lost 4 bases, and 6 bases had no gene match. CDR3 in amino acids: CASSSGGVRSYEQYF. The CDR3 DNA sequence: TGTGCCAGCAGCTCCGGGGGGGTAAGGTCCTACGAGCAGTACTTC.

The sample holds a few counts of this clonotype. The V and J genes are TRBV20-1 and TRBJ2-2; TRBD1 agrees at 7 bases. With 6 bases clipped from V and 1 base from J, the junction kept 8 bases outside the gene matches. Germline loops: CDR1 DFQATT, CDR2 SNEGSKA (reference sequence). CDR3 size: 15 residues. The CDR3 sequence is CSAADHRGNTGELFF. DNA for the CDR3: TGCAGTGCAGCCGACCACAGGGGGAACACCGGGGAGCTGTTTTTT.

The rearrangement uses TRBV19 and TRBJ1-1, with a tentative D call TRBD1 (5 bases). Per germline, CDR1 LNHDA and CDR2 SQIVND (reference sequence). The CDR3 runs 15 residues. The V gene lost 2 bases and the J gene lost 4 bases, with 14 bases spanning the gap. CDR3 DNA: TGTGCCAGTAGTATACAATCAGGGTTTCGCACTGAAGCTTTCTTT. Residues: CASSIQSGFRTEAFF. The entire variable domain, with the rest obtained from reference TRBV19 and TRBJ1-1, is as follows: DGGITQSPKYLFRKEGQNVTLSCEQNLNHDAMYWYRQDPGQGLRLIYYSQIVNDFQKGDIAEGYSVSREKKESFPLTVTSAQKNPTAFYLCASSIQSGFRTEAFFGQGTRLTVV.

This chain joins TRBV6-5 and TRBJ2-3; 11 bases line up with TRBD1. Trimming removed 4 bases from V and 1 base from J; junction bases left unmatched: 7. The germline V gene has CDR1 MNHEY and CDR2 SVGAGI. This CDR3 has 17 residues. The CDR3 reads CASSFPGQGEGTDTQYF. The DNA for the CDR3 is TGTGCCAGCAGTTTTCCGGGACAGGGGGAAGGCACAGATACGCAGTATTTT.